One sample yielded the 13 T cell receptor beta chains listed below, sequenced in a study of OX40 agonist ivuxolimab in advanced cancers. Profiling relied on immunoSEQ multiplex PCR, and the TCRdb table lists in-frame clones only, not all of them. The sample records 45,000 or so clones, 80% being singletons. Here the sequenced sample was CD4+ or CD8+ T cells sorted from blood, taken in a trial of the OX40 agonist ivuxolimab. These receptors all come from an adult with an advanced solid tumor such as melanoma, head and neck, liver or kidney cancer.

The chain carries TRBV7-2 and TRBJ1-3; D gene ambiguous. With 1 base removed from V and 4 bases from J, the gap between germline ends came to 8 bases. This CDR3 contains 14 residues. Germline assignment: CDR1 SGHTA and CDR2 FQGNSA. CDR3 region: CASSLEREGNTIYF. The CDR3, as DNA: TGTGCCAGCAGCTTAGAAAGGGAAGGAAACACCATATATTTT.

The chain couples TRBV7-8 to TRBJ2-1, with a tentative D call TRBD1 (5 bases). Per the germline V gene, CDR1 is SGHVS and CDR2 is FQNEAQ. The CDR3 runs 13 residues. V was shortened by 6 bases and J by 7 bases, with 13 bases between the two germline ends. CDR3 sequence (DNA): TGTGCCAGCAGACAAGGAGCAGGGAATGAGCAGTTCTTC. Protein sequence: CASRQGAGNEQFF.

This clone showed up just once. The chain combines TRBV7-2 with TRBJ2-1; TRBD2 matches 9 bases. The CDR3 has 15 residues. V trimming: 4 bases; J trimming: 9 bases; junction bases outside the gene matches: 10. Germline CDR1 is SGHTA and CDR2 is FQGNSA. Written as DNA, the CDR3 is TGTGCCAGCAGCTGGTTAGCGGGAGAGCGGGTTGAGCAGTTCTTC. Translation gives CASSWLAGERVEQFF.

The V gene is TRBV19, the J gene TRBJ1-1; 9 bases are shared with TRBD1. Germline values: CDR1 LNHDA, CDR2 SQIVND (reference sequence). Trimming cost V 6 bases and J 6 bases; bases outside gene matches: 11. The CDR3 totals 15 residues. CDR3 DNA: TGTGCCAGTAGAAGTCTCGGGACAGGGCAGCCTGAAGCTTTCTTT. Protein product: CASRSLGTGQPEAFF.

This clone was counted a few times. The chain joins TRBV10-3 to TRBJ2-5, with unresolved D. The CDR3 spans 12 residues. Germline-derived CDR1 and CDR2 are ENHRY and SYGVKD. Trimming removed 2 bases at V and 5 bases at J, with 6 bases between. CDR3 loop: CAISELEETQYF. The CDR3 DNA is TGTGCCATCAGTGAGCTGGAGGAGACCCAGTACTTC.

The gene calls are TRBV10-3 and TRBJ1-5; D is perhaps TRBD1 (5 bases). The V end was cut by 5 bases, the J end by 11 bases, with 16 bases between. This CDR3 has 13 residues. Per germline, CDR1 ENHRY and CDR2 SYGVKD. The CDR3 DNA reads TGTGCCATCAGTAGACAGATCCAAGAGACCCAGCATTTT. This sequence encodes CAISRQIQETQHF.

The J gene is TRBJ2-4, the V gene TRBV11-3; D gene unclear. The CDR3 extends over 14 amino acids. CDR1 and CDR2 (germline): SGHNT, YENEEA. V gave up 5 bases and J gave up 6 bases, with 14 bases separating them. The CDR3 bases are TGTGCCAGCAGCGAGGACCAAAAATCAAACATTCAGTACTTC. Amino acids: CASSEDQKSNIQYF.

J is TRBJ1-5 and V is TRBV7-9; 7 positions match TRBD1. CDR1 is SEHNR and CDR2 is FQNEAQ in the germline V gene (reference sequence). V shed 5 bases, J shed 4 bases, and the junction held 8 bases outside the gene matches. The CDR3 consists of 15 residues. The CDR3 nucleotides are TGTGCCAGCAGCCTTCAGGGGGGTCCTAATCAGCCCCAGCATTTT. Translating gives CASSLQGGPNQPQHF.

This clone appeared once. The CDR3 here is CASSRDRGNSPLHF. The CDR3 DNA follows: TGCGCCAGCAGCCGGGACAGGGGGAATTCACCCCTCCACTTT. The chain employs TRBV4-3 and TRBJ1-6; TRBD1 aligns across 11 bases. Germline V gene lookup returns CDR1 LGHNA and CDR2 YSLEER. This CDR3 is built from 14 residues. J lost 7 bases, V lost 4 bases, and 0 bases had no gene match.

The chain combines TRBV6-1 with TRBJ1-1; no reliable D call. Germline V gene sequence: CDR1 MNHNS, CDR2 SASEGT. Trimming pared 3 bases from V and 2 bases from J, leaving 7 bases between. The CDR3 length is 13 residues. CDR3 in DNA: TGTGCCAGCAGTGATCTCAGAAACACTGAAGCTTTCTTT. Translated: CASSDLRNTEAFF.

J is TRBJ2-1 and V is TRBV28; D is possibly TRBD1 or TRBD2 (6 bases each). The V gene's germline CDR1 is MDHEN and CDR2 SYDVKM. The germline V and J ends were trimmed by 6 bases and 2 bases, with 11 bases remaining between them. CDR3 length: 14 residues. CDR3 in DNA: TGTGCCAGCAGGATCGGGGGCCCCTACAATGAGCAGTTCTTC. Translating it yields CASRIGGPYNEQFF.

CDR3 loop: CASSPRTSPRGEQYF. In nucleotides, the CDR3 is TGTGCCAGCAGCCCGCGGACCTCCCCCCGGGGCGAGCAGTACTTC. The chain couples TRBV7-2 to TRBJ2-7, with a tentative D call TRBD2 (5 bases). The CDR3 is 15 amino acids. Deletions cut 5 bases from V and 6 bases from J, with 20 bases between. Germline V gives CDR1 SGHTA, CDR2 FQGNSA.

Only one count was recorded for this clone. The V gene is TRBV7-6, the J gene TRBJ2-5; TRBD1 matches at 7 bases. The J call may be incorrect, as the DNA end agrees better with TRBJ2-7. The germline gives CDR1 SGHVS, CDR2 FNYEAQ. The CDR3 consists of 14 residues. CDR3 loop: CASSFRDRDGEQYF. CDR3 nucleotides: TGTGCCAGCAGCTTTAGAGACAGGGACGGCGAGCAGTACTTC.